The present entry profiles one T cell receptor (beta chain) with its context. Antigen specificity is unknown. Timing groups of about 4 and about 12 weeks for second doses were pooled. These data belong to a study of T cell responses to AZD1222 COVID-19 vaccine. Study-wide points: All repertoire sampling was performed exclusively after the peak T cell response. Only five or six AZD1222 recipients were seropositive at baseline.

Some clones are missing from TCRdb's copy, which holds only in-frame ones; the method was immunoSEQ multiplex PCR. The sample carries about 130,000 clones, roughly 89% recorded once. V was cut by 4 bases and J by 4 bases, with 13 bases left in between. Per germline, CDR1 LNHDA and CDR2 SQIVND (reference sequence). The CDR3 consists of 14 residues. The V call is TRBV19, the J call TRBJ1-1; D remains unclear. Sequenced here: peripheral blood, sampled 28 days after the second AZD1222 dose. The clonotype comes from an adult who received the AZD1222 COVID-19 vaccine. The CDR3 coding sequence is TGTGCCAGTAGTAGTGGGCCGGGCGGCACTGAAGCTTTCTTT. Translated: CASSSGPGGTEAFF.